Below, 30 T cell receptor beta chains from the same sample are listed, as sequenced in a study of blood T cell repertoires in COVID-19. Sequenced by immunoSEQ multiplex PCR; TCRdb stores in-frame clones only, minus some. The data contain about 310,000 clones, roughly 91% of them seen just once; the ten biggest clones take up around 9%. The sample consisted of PBMCs or T cells enriched from blood (not recorded which). Receptors originate from a woman aged 25 to 39 who had recovered from COVID-19.

Only a few counts were recorded for this clone. The chain recombines TRBV6-5 with TRBJ2-7, with 8 nucleotides matching TRBD1. The CDR3 totals 14 residues. With V trimmed by 2 bases and J by 5 bases, 5 bases remained unmatched. Germline assignment: CDR1 MNHEY and CDR2 SVGAGI. The CDR3 reads CASSYDRGRHEQYF. CDR3 sequence (DNA): TGTGCCAGCAGTTACGACAGGGGTCGGCACGAGCAGTACTTC.

V is TRBV7-9 and J is TRBJ2-7; tentatively, D is TRBD1 (6 bases). This CDR3 is 14 amino acids long. The V gene's germline CDR1 is SEHNR and CDR2 FQNEAQ (reference sequence). V was clipped by 0 bases and J by 5 bases, with 11 bases between them. CDR3 coding DNA: TGTGCCAGCAGCTTAGCTAGGACAGCAGACGAGCAGTACTTC. It is translated as CASSLARTADEQYF.

The chain recombines TRBV6-2 or TRBV6-3 with TRBJ2-4; D gene ambiguous. This CDR3 contains 13 residues. V shed 2 bases and J shed 5 bases, with 7 bases lying between them. CDR1 MNHEY and CDR2 SVGEGT come from the germline V gene. For the CDR3, the DNA is TGTGCCAGCAGTTACGCGGTTGAAAACATTCAGTACTTC. Its protein product is CASSYAVENIQYF.

V and J are TRBV18 and TRBJ1-5; TRBD1 matches at 8 bases. This CDR3 contains 18 residues. The V segment lost 3 bases and the J segment 7 bases; nucleotides outside the gene matches: 17. The V gene's germline CDR1 is KGHSH and CDR2 LQKENI. The CDR3 region has the DNA TGTGCCAGCTCACCTCTAGGGACAGGCGTTAATTTGGGGCAGCCCCAGCATTTT. Translated: CASSPLGTGVNLGQPQHF.

This sequence joins TRBV28 and TRBJ1-2, with D maybe TRBD1 (6 bases). This CDR3 comprises 13 residues. The V gene lost 6 bases and the J gene lost 6 bases, with 14 bases spanning the gap. The V gene's germline CDR1 is MDHEN and CDR2 SYDVKM. CDR3 in DNA: TGTGCCAGCAGGGAACAGGGTATTGATGGCTACACCTTC. Translation gives CASREQGIDGYTF.

The gene calls are TRBV27 and TRBJ2-7, with 7 positions matching TRBD1. Germline loops: CDR1 MNHEY, CDR2 SMNVEV (reference sequence). The length of the CDR3 is 15 residues. V shed 4 bases and J 5 bases; nucleotides not matched to a gene: 11. Written as DNA, the CDR3 is TGTGCCAGCAGTTACCCGGGAACAGGGGTCGACGAGCAGTACTTC. Translated, it gives CASSYPGTGVDEQYF.

This chain connects TRBV10-3 to TRBJ2-7; D remains ambiguous. Per the germline V gene, CDR1 is ENHRY and CDR2 is SYGVKD. V was trimmed by 7 bases and J by 2 bases, leaving 12 bases between them. The CDR3 is made up of 13 amino acids. CDR3 in DNA: TGTGCCATCACCTCAGGCGAACCCTACGAGCAGTACTTC. Its protein product is CAITSGEPYEQYF.

J is TRBJ2-1 and V is TRBV7-3; D gene ambiguous. The V and J ends lost 3 bases and 5 bases respectively, with 14 bases between them. This CDR3 region has 15 residues. Germline CDR1 is SGHTA and CDR2 is FQGTGA. The CDR3 DNA reads TGTGCCAGCAGCTTTTCGAGTCCCCGAGACAATGAGCAGTTCTTC. This codes for CASSFSSPRDNEQFF.

The gene calls are TRBV2 and TRBJ1-5, with unresolved D. CDR1 SNHLY and CDR2 FYNNEI come from the germline V gene. Trimming stripped 2 bases from V and 0 bases from J, with 8 bases between. This CDR3 is built from 15 residues. The CDR3 DNA reads TGTGCCAGCAGTGAATTGTATAGTAGCAATCAGCCCCAGCATTTT. Its translation is CASSELYSSNQPQHF.

This clone was recorded once. The genes are TRBV23-1 and TRBJ2-1, with D maybe TRBD1 (6 bases). TRBV23-1 has ORF status, its function being uncertain. The ends were cut back, 3 bases at V and 6 bases at J, with 15 bases in the middle. The CDR3 spans 15 residues. CDR3 sequence: CASSHAVNRANEQFF. The DNA of the CDR3 is TGCGCCAGCAGTCATGCCGTGAACAGGGCCAATGAGCAGTTCTTC.

J is TRBJ2-1 and V is TRBV28; weak D call: TRBD2 (6 bases). The CDR3 consists of 11 residues. CDR1 is MDHEN and CDR2 is SYDVKM in the germline V gene. V lost 4 bases and J lost 13, with 11 bases in between. The CDR3: CASSSRGIQFF. In DNA, the CDR3 is TGTGCCAGCAGTTCCCGGGGGATCCAGTTCTTC.

J is TRBJ2-1 and V is TRBV9; D not certain. The CDR3 sequence is 15 residues long. Germline-derived CDR1 and CDR2 are SGDLS and YYNGEE. The germline V and J ends were trimmed by 4 bases and 0 bases, with 11 bases remaining between them. Written as DNA, the CDR3 is TGTGCCAGCAGCATAATACCCAGCTCCTACAATGAGCAGTTCTTC. This codes for CASSIIPSSYNEQFF.

V is TRBV27 and J is TRBJ1-2; D perhaps matches TRBD1 (6 bases). The germline CDR1 and CDR2 sequences are MNHEY and SMNVEV (reference sequence). The CDR3 is 12 residues long. Trimming took 10 bases from V and 7 from J, leaving 16 bases between them. As DNA, the CDR3 is TGTGCCACTCACCCCAGGGGTGGTGGCTACACCTTC. This translates into CATHPRGGGYTF.

The chain has TRBV19 and TRBJ2-1, with TRBD2 as a possible D gene (6 bases). The CDR3 extends over 19 amino acids. V lost 5 bases and J 2 bases, leaving 25 bases between the germline ends. Germline CDR1 is LNHDA and CDR2 is SQIVND (reference sequence). Written as DNA, the CDR3 is TGTGCCAGTAGTCCCCCCCTGAACGGGAGAACACAGACCTACAATGAGCAGTTCTTC. This translates into CASSPPLNGRTQTYNEQFF.

The CDR3 loop is CASSLNQGPPGAEAFF. CDR3 in DNA: TGTGCCAGTAGTCTAAACCAGGGCCCCCCGGGGGCTGAAGCTTTCTTT. J is TRBJ1-1 and V is TRBV19; D may be TRBD1 (5 bases). Germline loops: CDR1 LNHDA, CDR2 SQIVND (reference sequence). The CDR3 totals 16 residues. The ends were cut back, 5 bases at V and 6 bases at J, with 22 bases in the middle.

The chain is built from TRBV19 and TRBJ1-5; D perhaps matches TRBD1 (5 bases). There are 14 residues in the CDR3. Germline loops: CDR1 LNHDA, CDR2 SQIVND (reference sequence). The germline V and J ends were trimmed by 9 bases and 5 bases, with 17 bases remaining between them. The CDR3 bases are TGTGCCAGCCACAGTACAGGCCGTCATCAGCCCCAGCATTTT. Its protein product is CASHSTGRHQPQHF.

The chain carries TRBV27 and TRBJ1-2; D unclear. CDR3 length equals 13 residues. Per the germline V gene, CDR1 is MNHEY and CDR2 is SMNVEV (reference sequence). The V and J ends lost 5 bases and 6 bases respectively, with 13 bases between them. The CDR3 loop reads CASSHHRSDGYTF. DNA for the CDR3: TGTGCCAGCAGTCACCACCGATCGGATGGCTACACCTTC.

CDR3 in DNA: TGCGCCAGCAGCCCCTTATGGGGGATTAGGACAGGGCAATGGACTGAAGCTTTCTTT. Protein product: CASSPLWGIRTGQWTEAFF. V gene TRBV5-1 combines with J gene TRBJ1-1, with 8 nucleotides matching TRBD1. The germline CDR1 and CDR2 sequences are SGHRS and YFSETQ. The junction had 22 bases not matched to a gene; V was cut back by 4 bases and J by 5 bases. The CDR3 is 19 residues long.

V is TRBV15 and J is TRBJ2-5; 7 bases line up with TRBD1. The CDR3 contains 17 residues. Trimming took 8 bases from V and 2 from J; bases not matched to a gene: 17. Per germline, CDR1 LNHNV and CDR2 YYDKDF (reference sequence). The CDR3 loop is CATRPGTALLRQETQYF. CDR3 nucleotide sequence: TGTGCCACCCGTCCCGGGACAGCACTTCTCAGACAAGAGACCCAGTACTTC.

J is TRBJ2-5 and V is TRBV10-1, with TRBD2 identical over 9 bases. After removal of 3 bases from V and 5 bases from J, the junction contained 10 bases not matched to a gene. This CDR3 spans 16 amino acids. Germline V CDR1 and CDR2: WNHNN, SYGVQD (reference sequence). CDR3 sequence (DNA): TGCGCCAGCAGTGACTCCTCCGCGGGAGGGGGGGAGACCCAGTACTTC. This gives the protein CASSDSSAGGGETQYF.

The chain employs TRBV5-4 and TRBJ2-7; 12 positions match TRBD2. The CDR3 totals 14 residues. The V gene end was trimmed by 4 bases and the J gene end by 3 bases; junction bases not matched to a gene: 2. From germline, CDR1 is SGHNT and CDR2 YYREEE (reference sequence). The chain's CDR3 is CASSGGLAGYEQYF. The CDR3 coding sequence is TGTGCCAGCAGCGGGGGACTAGCGGGCTACGAGCAGTACTTC. The whole variable domain, remainder taken from reference TRBV5-4 and TRBJ2-7, is ETGVTQSPTHLIKTRGQQVTLRCSSQSGHNTVSWYQQALGQGPQFIFQYYREEENGRGNFPPRFSGLQFPNYSSELNVNALELDDSALYLCASSGGLAGYEQYFGPGTRLTVT.

This clone was counted a few times. The rearrangement uses TRBV9 and TRBJ2-6; no clear D gene. V was trimmed by 3 bases and J by 0 bases, leaving 4 bases between them. This CDR3 spans 14 amino acids. CDR1 is SGDLS, CDR2 YYNGEE, per germline. CDR3 bases: TGTGCCAGCAGCGGGAGCTCTGGGGCCAACGTCCTGACTTTC. It translates to CASSGSSGANVLTF.

This clone was seen just once. The chain joins TRBV6-5 to TRBJ2-2, with TRBD1 matching over 9 bases. V dropped 7 bases and J dropped 4; count of bases not matched to a gene: 7. Germline-derived CDR1 and CDR2 are MNHEY and SVGAGI. The length of the CDR3 is 15 residues. For the CDR3, the DNA is TGTGCCAGCATCTCGACAGGGGGAAGCACCGGGGAGCTGTTTTTT. Protein: CASISTGGSTGELFF.

The J gene is TRBJ1-1, the V gene TRBV5-1; possibly TRBD1 for D (6 bases). The CDR3 loop spans 16 amino acids. Trimming removed 2 bases from V and 0 bases from J, with 14 bases in between. Germline CDR1 SGHRS, CDR2 YFSETQ. The CDR3 loop is CASSFSQGTLNTEAFF. CDR3 nucleotide sequence: TGCGCCAGCAGCTTTTCCCAGGGGACACTGAACACTGAAGCTTTCTTT.

This clone was counted once. The gene calls are TRBV11-2 and TRBJ2-1; 11 bases map to TRBD2. CDR1 and CDR2 from the germline V gene are SGHAT and FQNNGV. V dropped 4 bases and J dropped 8; count of bases not matched to a gene: 7. The CDR3 contains 15 residues. This chain's CDR3 is CASSWRTSGSHEQFF. CDR3 sequence (DNA): TGTGCCAGCAGCTGGCGGACTAGCGGGTCGCATGAGCAGTTCTTC.

This chain connects TRBV27 to TRBJ1-2; D is possibly TRBD1 (5 bases). V lost 5 bases to trimming and J lost 1 base, with 14 bases between them. The germline V gene encodes CDR1 MNHEY and CDR2 SMNVEV (reference sequence). The CDR3 length is 15 residues. The DNA of the CDR3 is TGTGCCAGCAGTCCGGGGGACGGGAGTAACTATGGCTACACCTTC. Residues: CASSPGDGSNYGYTF.

The rearrangement links TRBV25-1 to TRBJ1-2; possible D gene TRBD1, 5 bases. Trimming stripped 4 bases from V and 5 bases from J, with 11 bases between. The CDR3 sequence is 13 residues long. CDR1 is MGHDK, CDR2 SYGVNS, per germline. The CDR3 sequence: CASSAGGSYGYTF. DNA of the CDR3: TGTGCCAGCAGTGCGGGGGGTTCATATGGCTACACCTTC.

The chain employs TRBV18 and TRBJ1-5, with 7 bases identical to TRBD1. The CDR3 extends over 17 amino acids. The V and J ends lost 4 bases and 3 bases, in that order; junction bases with no gene match: 12. Germline V gene lookup returns CDR1 KGHSH and CDR2 LQKENI. The CDR3 reads CASSQGLAGGDNQPQHF. CDR3 in DNA: TGTGCCAGCTCACAGGGCCTTGCAGGGGGAGACAATCAGCCCCAGCATTTT.

The chain combines TRBV7-9 with TRBJ1-2, with D maybe TRBD1 (5 bases). CDR3 length: 15 amino acids. Trimming stripped 0 bases from V and 2 bases from J, with 10 bases between. Germline V CDR1 and CDR2: SEHNR, FQNEAQ (reference sequence). CDR3 coding DNA: TGTGCCAGCAGCTTAGCGGGGGGACTGAACTATGGCTACACCTTC. As protein: CASSLAGGLNYGYTF.

This clone has just a few counts. The CDR3 spells CASSPWTGNTEAFF. The CDR3, as DNA: TGTGCCAGCAGTCCATGGACAGGGAACACTGAAGCTTTCTTT. The chain recombines TRBV28 with TRBJ1-1, with TRBD1 matching 7 bases. V shed 5 bases, J shed 1 base, and the junction held 4 bases outside the gene matches. The germline CDR1 and CDR2 sequences are MDHEN and SYDVKM. This CDR3 has 14 residues.